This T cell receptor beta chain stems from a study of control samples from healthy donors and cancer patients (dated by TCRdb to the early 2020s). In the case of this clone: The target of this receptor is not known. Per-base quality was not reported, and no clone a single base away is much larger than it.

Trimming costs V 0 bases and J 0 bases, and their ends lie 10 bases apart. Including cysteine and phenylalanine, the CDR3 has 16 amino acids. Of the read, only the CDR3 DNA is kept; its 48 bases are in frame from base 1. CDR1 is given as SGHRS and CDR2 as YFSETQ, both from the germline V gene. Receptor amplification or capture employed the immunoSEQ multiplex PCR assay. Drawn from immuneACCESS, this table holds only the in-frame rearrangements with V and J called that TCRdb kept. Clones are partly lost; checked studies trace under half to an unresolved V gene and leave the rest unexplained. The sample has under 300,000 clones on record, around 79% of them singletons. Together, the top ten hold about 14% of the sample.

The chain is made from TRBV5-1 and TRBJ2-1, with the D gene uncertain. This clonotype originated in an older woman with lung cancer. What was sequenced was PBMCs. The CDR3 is CASSLEGGSSYNEQFF. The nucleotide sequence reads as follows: TGCGCCAGCAGCTTGGAGGGCGGTAGCTCCTACAATGAGCAGTTCTTC.